One sample yielded the 20 T cell receptor beta chains listed below, sequenced in a study of blood T cell repertoires in COVID-19. Sequencing used immunoSEQ multiplex PCR; TCRdb keeps in-frame clones, though not all of them. The sample yields 200,000 to 300,000 clones, less than 90% seen once. The sample comprised peripheral blood. The receptor set was obtained from a man aged 25-45 years with active or convalescent COVID-19.

This chain joins TRBV7-3 and TRBJ1-2, with unresolved D. The V end lost 5 bases, the J end lost 2 bases, and 12 bases lay between the germline ends. CDR3 size: 14 residues. Germline assignment: CDR1 SGHTA and CDR2 FQGTGA. CDR3 amino acids: CASSPDTSNYGYTF. In DNA form, the CDR3 reads TGTGCCAGCAGCCCCGACACCAGCAACTATGGCTACACCTTC.

The chain links TRBV7-9 to TRBJ1-6; 9 positions match TRBD1. Germline V gene data show CDR1 as SEHNR and CDR2 as FQNEAQ (reference sequence). V shed 5 bases, J shed 7 bases, and the junction held 6 bases outside the gene matches. The CDR3 covers 15 residues. The CDR3 DNA reads as TGTGCCAGCAGCCTTACAGGGGGCTCGAATTCACCCCTCCACTTT. It is translated as CASSLTGGSNSPLHF.

V and J are TRBV28 and TRBJ1-6, with 8 bases fitting TRBD1. V was clipped by 6 bases and J by 8 bases; unmatched bases: 3. Germline values: CDR1 MDHEN, CDR2 SYDVKM. The CDR3 consists of 13 residues. The CDR3 sequence is CASRPTGDSPLHF. In DNA form, the CDR3 reads TGTGCCAGCAGACCGACAGGGGATTCACCCCTCCACTTT.

This chain uses TRBV5-8 with TRBJ2-7; 7 bases are shared with TRBD2. This CDR3 region has 12 residues. Germline trimming cut 4 bases from V and 4 bases from J; bases unmatched to any gene: 2. Germline CDR1 reads SGHTS; CDR2 reads YDEGEE. The CDR3 is CASSGGGYEQYF. The DNA for the CDR3 is TGTGCCAGCAGCGGCGGGGGTTACGAGCAGTACTTC. The whole variable domain, remainder taken from reference TRBV5-8 and TRBJ2-7, is EAGVTQSPTHLIKTRGQQATLRCSPISGHTSVYWYQQALGLGLQFLLWYDEGEERNRGNFPPRFSGRQFPNYSSELNVNALELEDSALYLCASSGGGYEQYFGPGTRLTVT.

This clone was picked up one time. The rearrangement joins TRBV7-8 to TRBJ1-5; 7 nucleotides line up with TRBD1. Germline lookup yields CDR1 SGHVS and CDR2 FQNEAQ. V was clipped by 4 bases and J by 0 bases; unmatched bases: 6. CDR3 length: 16 residues. Written as DNA, the CDR3 is TGTGCCAGCAGCTCAGGGACAGTAAATAGCAATCAGCCCCAGCATTTT. Translated, it gives CASSSGTVNSNQPQHF.

The chain has TRBV7-8 and TRBJ1-1; D is ambiguous. The CDR3 runs 13 residues. Germline-derived CDR1 and CDR2 are SGHVS and FQNEAQ. Trimming took off 3 bases at V and 1 base at J, with 6 bases between the two ends. Written as DNA, the CDR3 is TGTGCCAGCAGCTTTCTTAGGAACACTGAAGCTTTCTTT. Translating it yields CASSFLRNTEAFF. The whole variable domain, filled in from reference TRBV7-8 and TRBJ1-1, reads GAGVSQSPRYKVAKRGQDVALRCDPISGHVSLFWYQQALGQGPEFLTYFQNEAQLDKSGLPSDRFFAERPEGSVSTLKIQRTQQEDSAVYLCASSFLRNTEAFFGQGTRLTVV.

This chain joins TRBV30 and TRBJ1-3, with TRBD1 identical over 7 bases. In germline, CDR1 is GTSNPN, CDR2 SVGIG (reference sequence). The CDR3 length is 13 residues. V shed 4 bases, J shed 0 bases, and the junction held 0 bases outside the gene matches. The DNA of the CDR3 is TGTGCCTGGACAGGGGGCTCTGGAAACACCATATATTTT. Encoded protein: CAWTGGSGNTIYF. Looking up the rest from reference TRBV30 and TRBJ1-3 gives the full variable domain: SQTIHQWPATLVQPVGSPLSLECTVEGTSNPNLYWYRQAAGRGLQLLFYSVGIGQISSEVPQNLSASRPQDRQFILSSKKLLLSDSGFYLCAWTGGSGNTIYFGEGSWLTVV.

V gene TRBV5-5 combines with J gene TRBJ1-1; D is possibly TRBD1 (5 bases). V was cut by 0 bases and J by 0 bases, with 12 bases left in between. Germline V CDR1 and CDR2: SGHKS, YYEKEE (reference sequence). The CDR3 is made up of 16 amino acids. The DNA of the CDR3 is TGTGCCAGCAGCTTGGCCCTGACGGGGGTGAACACTGAAGCTTTCTTT. Protein: CASSLALTGVNTEAFF.

The V and J genes are TRBV7-8 and TRBJ1-1; no reliable D call. Trimming took 4 bases from V and 1 from J, leaving 10 bases between them. The CDR3 runs 14 residues. Germline V gives CDR1 SGHVS, CDR2 FQNEAQ. CDR3: CASSYLTENTEAFF. CDR3 coding DNA: TGTGCCAGCAGCTACTTAACAGAGAACACTGAAGCTTTCTTT.

This clone was counted a single time. The gene calls are TRBV6-5 and TRBJ2-1; 12 nucleotides match TRBD2. V shed 4 bases, J shed 3 bases, and the junction held 4 bases outside the gene matches. The CDR3 is made up of 16 amino acids. Germline V gene sequence: CDR1 MNHEY, CDR2 SVGAGI. DNA of the CDR3: TGTGCCAGCAGTTCCGGACTAGCGGGGAACTACAATGAGCAGTTCTTC. Its protein is CASSSGLAGNYNEQFF.

The table lists this clone with a count of one. V and J are TRBV9 and TRBJ2-1; TRBD1 aligns across 8 bases. J lost 0 bases, V lost 4 bases, and 6 bases had no gene match. Germline-derived CDR1 and CDR2 are SGDLS and YYNGEE. This CDR3 region has 16 residues. CDR3 loop: CASSPRQGPSYNEQFF. CDR3 DNA: TGTGCCAGCAGCCCCCGACAGGGGCCCTCCTACAATGAGCAGTTCTTC.

J is TRBJ1-4 and V is TRBV10-2; 8 positions match TRBD1. Germline lookup yields CDR1 WSHSY and CDR2 SAAADI. J lost 4 bases, V lost 0 bases, and 10 bases had no gene match. This CDR3 is 18 amino acids long. The CDR3 spells CASSESTTGGADNEKLFF. The CDR3 DNA reads as TGCGCCAGCAGTGAGTCGACTACAGGGGGGGCCGATAATGAAAAACTGTTTTTT.

The chain joins TRBV30 to TRBJ1-4; TRBD1 agrees at 7 bases. The CDR3 length is 14 residues. Trimming cost V 2 bases and J 5 bases; bases outside gene matches: 5. Germline loops: CDR1 GTSNPN, CDR2 SVGIG (reference sequence). CDR3 nucleotide sequence: TGTGCCTGGAGTCGACAGGGCGGGAATGAAAAACTGTTTTTT. It encodes CAWSRQGGNEKLFF.

This chain joins TRBV10-3 and TRBJ2-7; 11 bases match TRBD2. The CDR3 is 16 residues long. Germline V gives CDR1 ENHRY, CDR2 SYGVKD. The junction had 2 bases not matched to a gene; V was cut back by 0 bases and J by 1 base. The CDR3 loop reads CAISESGTSGSYEQYF. The CDR3 DNA follows: TGTGCCATCAGTGAGTCTGGGACTAGCGGTTCCTACGAGCAGTACTTC.

This chain links TRBV19 with TRBJ2-2; maybe TRBD1 (5 bases). Germline CDR1 and CDR2: LNHDA and SQIVND (reference sequence). The CDR3 is 15 residues long. The germline V and J ends were trimmed by 3 bases and 4 bases, with 12 bases remaining between them. The CDR3 bases are TGTGCCAGTAGTATGGACACCCTTTTCACCGGGGAGCTGTTTTTT. Protein: CASSMDTLFTGELFF.

The chain combines TRBV6-2 or TRBV6-3 with TRBJ1-1; D might be TRBD1 (5 bases). V lost 3 bases and J 9 bases, leaving 11 bases between the germline ends. The CDR3 spans 12 residues. Per germline, CDR1 MNHEY and CDR2 SVGEGT. The CDR3: CASSYPDSKAFF. The CDR3, as DNA: TGTGCCAGCAGTTATCCCGACAGTAAAGCTTTCTTT.

The chain carries TRBV3-1 (or the pseudogene TRBV3-2) and TRBJ2-4; D not resolved. The V and J ends lost 1 base and 0 bases respectively, with 10 bases between them. The germline gives CDR1 LGHDT, CDR2 YNNKEL (reference sequence). The CDR3 has 16 amino acids. The DNA for the CDR3 is TGTGCCAGCAGCCAAGTGTTTGAGATAGCCAAAAACATTCAGTACTTC. Translating gives CASSQVFEIAKNIQYF.

V is TRBV9 and J is TRBJ1-3; TRBD1 might be the D (5 bases). The CDR3 is 14 amino acids. V lost 2 bases to trimming and J lost 4 bases, with 10 bases between them. CDR1 and CDR2 from the germline V gene are SGDLS and YYNGEE. This chain's CDR3 is CASSVQGGGNTIYF. For the CDR3, the DNA is TGTGCCAGCAGCGTGCAGGGTGGGGGAAACACCATATATTTT.

The chain couples TRBV3-1 (or the pseudogene TRBV3-2) to TRBJ1-2; TRBD1 might be the D (5 bases). CDR3 length: 14 residues. V was cut by 4 bases and J by 0 bases, with 9 bases left in between. Germline CDR1 is LGHDT and CDR2 is YNNKEL (reference sequence). In nucleotides, the CDR3 is TGTGCCAGCAGCCGTCCGACAGCTAACTATGGCTACACCTTC. It translates to CASSRPTANYGYTF.

CDR3 in amino acids: CSVDGGAGGNTIYF. Here the CDR3 DNA reads TGCAGCGTTGATGGCGGGGCGGGGGGAAACACCATATATTTT. The chain has TRBV29-1 and TRBJ1-3; weak D call: TRBD1 (5 bases). The CDR3 has 14 amino acids. V was pared by 3 bases and J by 4 bases, with 13 bases between. Germline CDR1 and CDR2: SQVTM and ANQGSEA.